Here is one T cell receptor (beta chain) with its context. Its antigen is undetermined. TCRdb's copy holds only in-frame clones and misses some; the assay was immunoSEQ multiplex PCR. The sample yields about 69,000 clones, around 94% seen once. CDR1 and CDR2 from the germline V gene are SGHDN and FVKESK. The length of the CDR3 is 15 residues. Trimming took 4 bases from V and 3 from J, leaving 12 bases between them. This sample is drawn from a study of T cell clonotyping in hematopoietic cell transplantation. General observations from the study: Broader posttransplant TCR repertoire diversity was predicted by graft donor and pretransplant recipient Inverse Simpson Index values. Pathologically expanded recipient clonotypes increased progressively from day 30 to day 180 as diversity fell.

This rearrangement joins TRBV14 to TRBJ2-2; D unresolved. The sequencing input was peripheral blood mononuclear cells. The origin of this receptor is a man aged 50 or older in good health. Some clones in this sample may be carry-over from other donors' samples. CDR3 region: CASSPHAGDTGELFF. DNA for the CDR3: TGTGCCAGCAGCCCACACGCCGGAGACACCGGGGAGCTGTTTTTT.